The clone carrying this T cell receptor (beta chain) has at least ten counts. Its specificity is unknown. This sample is drawn from a study of early T cells in non-severe SARS-CoV-2 infection. About the research overall: Sequencing used unsorted whole-blood bulk RNA, so chains lack pairing. Study findings and constraints: The study's VDJdb matching favored anti-spike CD8 responses and missed private and CD4 specificities.

The CDR3 covers 15 residues. V shed 0 bases and J shed 7 bases, with 12 bases lying between them. In germline, CDR1 is SGHTA, CDR2 FQGNSA. Individual cDNA molecules carried attached unique molecular identifiers. TCRdb re-called the 5' RACE reads with MiXCR, one entry per CDR3 protein. The table has roughly 41,000 distinct CDR3 sequences, roughly 6.2% seen once. The source of this sequence is an adult who was a healthcare worker with PCR-confirmed SARS-CoV-2 infection or an uninfected control (not recorded which). The sample was whole blood. The V gene is TRBV7-2, the J gene TRBJ1-4; possibly TRBD1 for D (6 bases). CDR3 sequence: CASSLATGFVEKLFF. The CDR3, as DNA: TGTGCCAGCAGCTTAGCAACAGGGTTTGTTGAAAAACTGTTTTTT.